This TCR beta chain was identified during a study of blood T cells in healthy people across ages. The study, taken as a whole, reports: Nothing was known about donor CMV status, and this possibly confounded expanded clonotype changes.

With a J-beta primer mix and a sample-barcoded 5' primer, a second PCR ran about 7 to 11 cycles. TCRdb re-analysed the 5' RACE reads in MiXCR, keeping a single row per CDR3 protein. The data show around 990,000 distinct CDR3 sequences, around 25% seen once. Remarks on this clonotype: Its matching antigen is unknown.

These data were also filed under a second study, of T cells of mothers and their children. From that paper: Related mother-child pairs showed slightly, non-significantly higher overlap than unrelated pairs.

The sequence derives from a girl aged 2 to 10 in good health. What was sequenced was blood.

The DNA for the CDR3 is TGTGCCACCTCTGACTACGAGCAGTACTTC. Its translation: CATSDYEQYF. The chain carries TRBV28 and TRBJ2-7, with D unclear. Trimming pared 10 bases from V and 3 bases from J, leaving 7 bases between. Looked up from germline, CDR1 is MDHEN and CDR2 is SYDVKM. The CDR3 is 10 amino acids.